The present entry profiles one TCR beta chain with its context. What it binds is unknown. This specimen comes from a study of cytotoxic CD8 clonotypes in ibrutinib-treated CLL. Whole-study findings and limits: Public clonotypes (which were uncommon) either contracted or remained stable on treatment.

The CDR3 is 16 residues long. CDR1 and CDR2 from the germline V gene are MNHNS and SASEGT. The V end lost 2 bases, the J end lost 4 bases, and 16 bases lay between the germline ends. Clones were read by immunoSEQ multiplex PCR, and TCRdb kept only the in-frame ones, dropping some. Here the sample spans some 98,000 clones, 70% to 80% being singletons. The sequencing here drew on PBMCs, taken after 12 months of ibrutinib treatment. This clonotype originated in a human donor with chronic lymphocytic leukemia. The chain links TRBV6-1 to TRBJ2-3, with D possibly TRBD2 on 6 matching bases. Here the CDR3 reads CASSERHGGTSDTQYF. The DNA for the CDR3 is TGTGCCAGCAGTGAACGCCATGGGGGGACCTCAGATACGCAGTATTTT.